What follows is one TCR beta chain and its context. Germline CDR1 and CDR2: MGHRA and YSYEKL. CDR3 length: 15 residues. V lost 4 bases, J lost 0 bases, and 13 bases lay in between. The data are from a study of blood T cell repertoires in COVID-19. Method: immunoSEQ multiplex PCR; TCRdb's copy keeps in-frame clones and lacks some. The table lists fewer than 250,000 clones, roughly 91% of them singletons. The material sequenced was PBMCs or T cells enriched from blood (not recorded which). This TCR derives from a man under 40 in a cohort exposed to, infected with or recovered from COVID-19 (not recorded which). The rearrangement links TRBV4-1 to TRBJ2-7; no clear D. The CDR3 sequence is CASSRSIDSSYEQYF. The DNA of the CDR3 is TGCGCCAGCAGCCGTTCGATAGATAGCTCCTACGAGCAGTACTTC.